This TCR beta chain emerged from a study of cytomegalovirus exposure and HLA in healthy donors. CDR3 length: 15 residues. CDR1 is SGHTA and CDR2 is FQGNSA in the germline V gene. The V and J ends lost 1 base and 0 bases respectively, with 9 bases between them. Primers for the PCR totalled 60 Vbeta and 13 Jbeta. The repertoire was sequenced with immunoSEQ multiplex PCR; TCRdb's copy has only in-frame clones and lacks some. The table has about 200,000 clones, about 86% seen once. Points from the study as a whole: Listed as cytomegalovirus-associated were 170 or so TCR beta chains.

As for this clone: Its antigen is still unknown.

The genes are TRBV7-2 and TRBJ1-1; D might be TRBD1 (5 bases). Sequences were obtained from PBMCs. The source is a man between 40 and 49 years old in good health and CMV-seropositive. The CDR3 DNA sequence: TGTGCCAGCAGCTTAGAGGGGTCGGTGAACACTGAAGCTTTCTTT. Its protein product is CASSLEGSVNTEAFF.